This T cell receptor beta chain came from a study of blood T cells in healthy people across ages. Study-wide results and limits: Those diversity estimates obtained from one million T cells were thought to be underestimates.

Comments on this clonotype: The antigen remains unidentified.

V lost 1 base to trimming and J lost 1 base; unmatched junction nucleotides: 9. This CDR3 contains 18 residues. CDR1 MGHRA and CDR2 YSYEKL come from the germline V gene. Alongside a J-beta primer mix, a sample-barcoded 5' primer served in a second PCR lasting about 7 to 11 cycles. Using its own MiXCR run on the 5' RACE reads, TCRdb lists one record per CDR3 protein. The sample carries about 320,000 distinct CDR3 sequences, 25% to 30% recorded once. The sequencing input was blood. The TCR sequence derives from a woman in her 70s in good health. This rearrangement joins TRBV4-1 to TRBJ2-7, with 11 nucleotides matching TRBD2. This CDR3 is CASSQALLAGGNSYEQYF. The CDR3 DNA reads TGCGCCAGCAGCCAAGCTCTCTTAGCGGGAGGGAATTCCTACGAGCAGTACTTC.